This T cell receptor (beta chain) derives from a study of somatic mutations in cytotoxic T cells in rheumatoid arthritis (dated 2017 in TCRdb). As for the study more broadly: Peripheral blood (approximately 32 ml EDTA) was collected from patients immediately after diagnosis and before any treatment began. Some V beta antibody-stained T-cell populations were flow-sorted on a FACSAria II or Sony SH800 at nearly 100% purity, and sorted V beta1+ cells also underwent TCRB sequencing. The study asked whether expanded CD8+ T-cell clones in newly diagnosed, untreated rheumatoid arthritis carry somatic mutations, and used TCRB deep sequencing to characterize clonality. For 55 to 70 rheumatoid arthritis patients and 20 healthy controls, TCRB deep sequencing was carried out. Median age was essentially the same in the patient group and the control group. Overall results and qualifications from the work: Rheumatoid arthritis patients and age-matched healthy controls did not significantly differ in CD8+ T-cell clonality. The finding that TRBV07 was slightly underrepresented in patients was left unadjusted for multiple comparisons. In about an eighth of the roughly 65 patients, more than 20% of CD8+ cells belonged to the largest CD8+ clone, while several identical CD8+ TCRB sequences were shared between blood and synovial fluid. The antigen targets of the expanded CD8+ clones were unknown, and absence from virus-specific databases did not rule out viral specificity. In patients, CD8+ clonality rose with age (Spearman r ~ 0.49), which was not the case in healthy controls.

The cysteine opens and the phenylalanine closes a CDR3 of 13 amino acids. Here the CDR3 DNA is all that survives: 39 bases in frame from base 1. Cut back by 6 bases and 2 bases, the V and J ends lie 10 bases apart. The germline V gene gives CDR1 as MNHEY and CDR2 as SVGAGI. Positive magnetic bead selection on an AutoMACS was used to isolate CD4+ and CD8+ cells, with flow cytometry used to check purity. Clonal expansions were first screened by flow cytometry with a TCR V beta antibody panel, then characterized by TCRB deep sequencing of sorted CD8+ fractions. Peripheral blood mononuclear cells were obtained using density gradient separation with Ficoll-Paque PLUS. DNA from CD4-enriched, CD8-enriched or PBMC samples was extracted using Nucleospin Tissue or Tissue XS kits and then quantified on a Qubit 2.0 fluorometer. Genomic DNA underwent TCRB CDR3 sequencing using the immunoSEQ assay. The authors' pipeline ran thus. Patient CD8+ clones larger than 1% were compared against published virus-specific TCRB sequences, and only a few matched. Analyses were restricted to productive TCRB rearrangements. Defining a clone by its unique TCRB CDR3 sequence, the study calculated clonality as a productive clonality index derived from Shannon entropy. Repertoire overlap for a pair of samples was computed from each clone's template counts relative to total templates per sample. V-gene usage measured by flow cytometry correlated with TCRB sequencing V-gene usage, with a Spearman r of 0.6 to 0.7. Imported from immuneACCESS, the table was reduced by TCRdb to in-frame sequences with V and J called. These copies leave out some clones; in studies compared against another copy, an unresolved V gene accounts for under half, and the cause of the remainder is not known. V and J calls plus clone size are reproduced from that table; the DNA served to infer D and trimming. Within this sample are approximately 23,000 clones, with about four fifths of them counted one time only. Together, the top ten hold around 10% of the sample.

About this clone: Its antigen is currently not known. Base-call qualities are not available, and no considerably larger clone is one nucleotide away.

The V gene is TRBV6-5 and the J gene is TRBJ1-1; confidence is insufficient to name the D gene. This TCR was sampled from an adult with rheumatoid arthritis. Input material: CD8+ T cells sorted from blood. The CDR3 protein sequence reads: CASRIARNTEAFF. The DNA is TGTGCCAGCAGAATAGCCAGAAACACTGAAGCTTTCTTT.